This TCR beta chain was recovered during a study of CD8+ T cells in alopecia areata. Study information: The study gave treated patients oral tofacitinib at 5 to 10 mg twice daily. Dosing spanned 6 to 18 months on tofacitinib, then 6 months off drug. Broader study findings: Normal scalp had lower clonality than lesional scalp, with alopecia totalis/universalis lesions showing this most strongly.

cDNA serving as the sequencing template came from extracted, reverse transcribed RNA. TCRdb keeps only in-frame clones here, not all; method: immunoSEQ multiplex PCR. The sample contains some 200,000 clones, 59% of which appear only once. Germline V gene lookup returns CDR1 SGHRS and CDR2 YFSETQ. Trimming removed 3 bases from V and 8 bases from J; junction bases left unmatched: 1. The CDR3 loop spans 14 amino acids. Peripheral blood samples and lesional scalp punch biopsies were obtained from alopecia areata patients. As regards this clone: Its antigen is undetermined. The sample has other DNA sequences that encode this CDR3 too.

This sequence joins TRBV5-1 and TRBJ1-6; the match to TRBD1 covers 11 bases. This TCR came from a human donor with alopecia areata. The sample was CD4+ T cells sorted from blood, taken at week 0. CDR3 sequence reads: CASSSGQGDSPLHF. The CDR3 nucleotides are TGCGCCAGCAGCTCGGGACAGGGGGATTCACCCCTCCACTTT.